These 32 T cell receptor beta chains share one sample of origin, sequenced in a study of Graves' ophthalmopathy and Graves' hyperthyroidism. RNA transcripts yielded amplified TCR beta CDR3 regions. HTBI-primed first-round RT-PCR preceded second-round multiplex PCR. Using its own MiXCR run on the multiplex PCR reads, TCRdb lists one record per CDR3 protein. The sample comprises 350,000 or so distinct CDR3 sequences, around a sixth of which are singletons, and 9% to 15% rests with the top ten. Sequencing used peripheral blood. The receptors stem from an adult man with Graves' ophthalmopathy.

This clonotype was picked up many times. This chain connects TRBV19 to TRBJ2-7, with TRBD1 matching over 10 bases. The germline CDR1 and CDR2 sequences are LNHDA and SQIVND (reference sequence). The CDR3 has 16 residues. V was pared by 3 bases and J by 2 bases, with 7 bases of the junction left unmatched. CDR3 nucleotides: TGTGCCAGTAGTATCGCGGGACAGGGGCGAACCTACGAGCAGTACTTC. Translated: CASSIAGQGRTYEQYF.

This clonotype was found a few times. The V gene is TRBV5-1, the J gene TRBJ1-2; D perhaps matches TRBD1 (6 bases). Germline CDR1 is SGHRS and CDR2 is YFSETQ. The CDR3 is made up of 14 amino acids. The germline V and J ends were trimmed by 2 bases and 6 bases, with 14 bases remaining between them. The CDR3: CASSFRRGDDGYTF. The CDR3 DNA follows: TGCGCCAGCAGCTTTAGGAGGGGGGATGATGGCTACACCTTC.

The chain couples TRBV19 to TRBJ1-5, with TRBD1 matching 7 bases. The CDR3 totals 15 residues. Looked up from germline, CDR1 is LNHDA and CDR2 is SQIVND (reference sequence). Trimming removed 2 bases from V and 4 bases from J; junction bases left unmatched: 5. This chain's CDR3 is CASSIRDSRNQPQHF. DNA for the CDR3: TGTGCCAGTAGTATAAGGGACAGTCGAAATCAGCCCCAGCATTTT. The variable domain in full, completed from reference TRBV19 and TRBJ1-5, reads DGGITQSPKYLFRKEGQNVTLSCEQNLNHDAMYWYRQDPGQGLRLIYYSQIVNDFQKGDIAEGYSVSREKKESFPLTVTSAQKNPTAFYLCASSIRDSRNQPQHFGDGTRLSIL.

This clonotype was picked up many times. The CDR3 DNA sequence: TGTGCCACCAGTGATTCGGGTTCAGGATCTGGAAACACCATATATTTT. It codes for CATSDSGSGSGNTIYF. The chain links TRBV24-1 to TRBJ1-3, with D uncertain. The CDR3 extends over 16 amino acids. CDR1 and CDR2 from the germline V gene are KGHDR and SFDVKD. Trimming took off 2 bases at V and 1 base at J, with 11 bases between the two ends.

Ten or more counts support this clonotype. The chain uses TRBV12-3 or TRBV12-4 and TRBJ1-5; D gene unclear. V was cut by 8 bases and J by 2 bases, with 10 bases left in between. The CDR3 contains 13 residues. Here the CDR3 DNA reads TGTGCCAGCGGCATTATCGGCAATCAGCCCCAGCATTTT. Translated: CASGIIGNQPQHF.

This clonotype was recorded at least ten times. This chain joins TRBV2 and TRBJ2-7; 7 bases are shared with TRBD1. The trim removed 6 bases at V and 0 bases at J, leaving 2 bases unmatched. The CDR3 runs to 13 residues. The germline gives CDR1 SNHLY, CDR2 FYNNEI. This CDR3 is CASRGTVSYEQYF. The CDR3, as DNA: TGTGCCAGCAGGGGGACAGTCTCCTACGAGCAGTACTTC.

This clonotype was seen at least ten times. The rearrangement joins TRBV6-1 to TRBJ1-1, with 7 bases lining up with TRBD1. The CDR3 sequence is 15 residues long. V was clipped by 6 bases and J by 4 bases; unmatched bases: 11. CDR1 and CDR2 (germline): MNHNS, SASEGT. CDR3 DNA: TGTGCCAGCAGACCCGAGGGGGCGGTGAGCACTGAAGCTTTCTTT. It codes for CASRPEGAVSTEAFF.

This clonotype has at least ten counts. The CDR3 reads CASTGLAGKYEQYF. The CDR3 DNA reads TGTGCCAGCACCGGACTAGCGGGAAAGTACGAGCAGTACTTC. The chain uses TRBV7-9 and TRBJ2-7, with 12 bases fitting TRBD2. The CDR3 covers 14 residues. V trimming: 7 bases; J trimming: 4 bases; junction bases outside the gene matches: 5. Germline lookup yields CDR1 SEHNR and CDR2 FQNEAQ (reference sequence).

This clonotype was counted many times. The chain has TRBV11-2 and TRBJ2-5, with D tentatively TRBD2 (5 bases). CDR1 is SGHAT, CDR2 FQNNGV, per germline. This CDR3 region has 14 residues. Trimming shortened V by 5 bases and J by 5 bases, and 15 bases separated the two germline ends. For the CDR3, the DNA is TGTGCCAGCAGCAACGGACTGGCGCGGGAGACCCAGTACTTC. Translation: CASSNGLARETQYF.

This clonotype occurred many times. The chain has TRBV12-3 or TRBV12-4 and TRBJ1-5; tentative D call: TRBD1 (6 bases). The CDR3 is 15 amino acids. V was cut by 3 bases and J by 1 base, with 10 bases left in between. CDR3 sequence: CASSFGGSSNQPQHF. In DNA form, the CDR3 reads TGTGCCAGCAGTTTTGGGGGCTCAAGCAATCAGCCCCAGCATTTT.

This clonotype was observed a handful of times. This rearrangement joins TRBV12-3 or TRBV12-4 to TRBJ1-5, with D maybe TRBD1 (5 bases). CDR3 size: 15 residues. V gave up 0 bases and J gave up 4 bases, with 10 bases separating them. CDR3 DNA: TGTGCCAGCAGTTTAGCGGGGGTAGGGAATCAGCCCCAGCATTTT. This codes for CASSLAGVGNQPQHF.

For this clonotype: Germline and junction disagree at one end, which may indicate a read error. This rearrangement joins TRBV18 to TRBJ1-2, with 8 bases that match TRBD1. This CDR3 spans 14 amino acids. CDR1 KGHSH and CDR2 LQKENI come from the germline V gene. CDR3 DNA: TGTGCCAGCTCACCTAGGACAGGGCACTATGGCTACATCTTC. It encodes CASSPRTGHYGYIF.

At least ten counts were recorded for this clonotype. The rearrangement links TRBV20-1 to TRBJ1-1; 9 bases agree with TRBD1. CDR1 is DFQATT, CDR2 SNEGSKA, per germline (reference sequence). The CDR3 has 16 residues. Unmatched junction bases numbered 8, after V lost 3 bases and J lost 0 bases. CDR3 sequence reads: CSASAGTGSMNTEAFF. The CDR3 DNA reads TGCAGTGCTAGCGCCGGGACAGGGAGCATGAACACTGAAGCTTTCTTT.

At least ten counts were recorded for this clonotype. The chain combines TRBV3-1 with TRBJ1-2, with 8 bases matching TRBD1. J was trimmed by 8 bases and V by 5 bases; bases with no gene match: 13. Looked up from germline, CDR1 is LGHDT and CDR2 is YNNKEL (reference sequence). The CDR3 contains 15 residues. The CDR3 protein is CASSNRDRPWMGYTF. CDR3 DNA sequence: TGTGCCAGCAGCAACCGGGACAGGCCGTGGATGGGCTACACCTTC. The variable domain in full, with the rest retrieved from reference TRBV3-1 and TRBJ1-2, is DTAVSQTPKYLVTQMGNDKSIKCEQNLGHDTMYWYKQDSKKFLKIMFSYNNKELIINETVPNRFSPKSPDKAHLNLHINSLELGDSAVYFCASSNRDRPWMGYTFGSGTRLTVV.

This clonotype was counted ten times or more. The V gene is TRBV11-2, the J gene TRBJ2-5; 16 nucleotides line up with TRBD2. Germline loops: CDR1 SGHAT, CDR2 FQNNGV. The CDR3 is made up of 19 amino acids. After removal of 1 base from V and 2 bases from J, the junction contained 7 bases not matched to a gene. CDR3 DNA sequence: TGTGCCAGCAGCTTAGGCACAAGGGGACTAGCGGGGGGGCAAGAGACCCAGTACTTC. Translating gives CASSLGTRGLAGGQETQYF.

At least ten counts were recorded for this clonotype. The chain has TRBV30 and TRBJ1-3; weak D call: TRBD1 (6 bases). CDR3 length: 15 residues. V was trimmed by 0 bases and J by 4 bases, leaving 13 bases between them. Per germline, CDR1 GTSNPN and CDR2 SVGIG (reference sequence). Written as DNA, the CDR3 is TGTGCCTGGAGTGTATGGGGGGCTGCGGGAAACACCATATATTTT. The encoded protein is CAWSVWGAAGNTIYF.

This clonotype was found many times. This CDR3 reads CASSQESYDSKKTQYF. The CDR3 coding sequence is TGCGCCAGCAGCCAAGAAAGTTACGACAGTAAAAAGACCCAGTACTTC. The rearrangement joins TRBV4-1 to TRBJ2-5, with a tentative D call TRBD1 (5 bases). V dropped 0 bases and J dropped 6 bases, with 17 bases sitting between them. The length of the CDR3 is 16 residues. Looked up from germline, CDR1 is MGHRA and CDR2 is YSYEKL.

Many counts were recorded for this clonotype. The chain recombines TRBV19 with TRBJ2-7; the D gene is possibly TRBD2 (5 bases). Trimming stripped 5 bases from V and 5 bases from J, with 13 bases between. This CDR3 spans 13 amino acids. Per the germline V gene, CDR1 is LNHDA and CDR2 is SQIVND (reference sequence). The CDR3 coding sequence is TGTGCCAGTAGTCCGGGGAGATGGAACGAGCAGTACTTC. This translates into CASSPGRWNEQYF. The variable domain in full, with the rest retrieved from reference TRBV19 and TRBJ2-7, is DGGITQSPKYLFRKEGQNVTLSCEQNLNHDAMYWYRQDPGQGLRLIYYSQIVNDFQKGDIAEGYSVSREKKESFPLTVTSAQKNPTAFYLCASSPGRWNEQYFGPGTRLTVT.

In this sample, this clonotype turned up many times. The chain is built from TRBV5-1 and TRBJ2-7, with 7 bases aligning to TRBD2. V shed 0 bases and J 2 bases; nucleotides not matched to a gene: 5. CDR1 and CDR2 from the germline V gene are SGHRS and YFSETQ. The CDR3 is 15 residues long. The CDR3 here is CASSLDLADTYEQYF. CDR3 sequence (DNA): TGCGCCAGCAGCTTGGACCTAGCGGACACCTACGAGCAGTACTTC.

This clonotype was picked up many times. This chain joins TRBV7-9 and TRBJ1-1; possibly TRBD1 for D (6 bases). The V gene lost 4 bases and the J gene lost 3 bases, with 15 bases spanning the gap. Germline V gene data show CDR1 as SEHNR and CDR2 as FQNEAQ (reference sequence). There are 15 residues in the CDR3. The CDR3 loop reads CASSYPDRRDTEAFF. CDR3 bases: TGTGCCAGCAGCTACCCCGACAGGAGAGACACTGAAGCTTTCTTT. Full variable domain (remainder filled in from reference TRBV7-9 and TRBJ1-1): DTGVSQNPRHKITKRGQNVTFRCDPISEHNRLYWYRQTLGQGPEFLTYFQNEAQLEKSRLLSDRFSAERPKGSFSTLEIQRTEQGDSAMYLCASSYPDRRDTEAFFGQGTRLTVV.

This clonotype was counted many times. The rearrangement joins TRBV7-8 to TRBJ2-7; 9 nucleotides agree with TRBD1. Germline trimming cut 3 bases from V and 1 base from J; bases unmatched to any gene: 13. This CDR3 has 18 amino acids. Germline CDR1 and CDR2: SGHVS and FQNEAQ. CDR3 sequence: CASSFLPNVGQGSYEQYF. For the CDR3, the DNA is TGTGCCAGCAGCTTCCTGCCTAATGTGGGACAGGGTTCCTACGAGCAGTACTTC. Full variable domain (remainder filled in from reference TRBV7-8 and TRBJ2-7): GAGVSQSPRYKVAKRGQDVALRCDPISGHVSLFWYQQALGQGPEFLTYFQNEAQLDKSGLPSDRFFAERPEGSVSTLKIQRTQQEDSAVYLCASSFLPNVGQGSYEQYFGPGTRLTVT.

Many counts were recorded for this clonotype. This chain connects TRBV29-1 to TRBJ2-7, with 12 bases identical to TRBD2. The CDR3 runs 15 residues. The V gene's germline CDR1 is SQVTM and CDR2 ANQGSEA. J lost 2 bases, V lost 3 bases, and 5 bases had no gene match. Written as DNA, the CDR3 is TGCAGCGTTGAGATGGCTAGCGGGGGGGCCTACGAGCAGTACTTC. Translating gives CSVEMASGGAYEQYF.

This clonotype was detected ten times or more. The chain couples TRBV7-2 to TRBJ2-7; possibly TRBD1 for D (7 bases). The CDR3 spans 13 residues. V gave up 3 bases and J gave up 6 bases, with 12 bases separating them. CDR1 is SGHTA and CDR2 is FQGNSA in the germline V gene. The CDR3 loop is CASSFVRGVEQYF. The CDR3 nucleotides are TGTGCCAGCAGCTTTGTCAGGGGGGTCGAGCAGTACTTC.

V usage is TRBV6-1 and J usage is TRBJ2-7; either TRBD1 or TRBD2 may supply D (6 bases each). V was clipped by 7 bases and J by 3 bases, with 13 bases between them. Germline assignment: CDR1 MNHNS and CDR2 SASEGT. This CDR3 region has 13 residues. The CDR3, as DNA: TGTGCCAGCAATCCCAGGGGACTCTACGAGCAGTACTTC. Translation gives CASNPRGLYEQYF.

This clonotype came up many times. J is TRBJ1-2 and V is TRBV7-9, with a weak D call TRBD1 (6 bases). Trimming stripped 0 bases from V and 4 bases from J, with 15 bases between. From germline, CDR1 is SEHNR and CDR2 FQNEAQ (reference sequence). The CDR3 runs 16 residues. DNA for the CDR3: TGTGCCAGCAGCTTAGCTGGACAGCCCGCGTTCTATGGCTACACCTTC. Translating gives CASSLAGQPAFYGYTF.

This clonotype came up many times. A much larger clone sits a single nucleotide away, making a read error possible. The chain's CDR3 is CASTGGTEAFF. The CDR3 DNA follows: TGTGCCAGCACGGGAGGGACTGAAGCTTTCTTT. The chain joins TRBV28 to TRBJ1-1; D not certain. The CDR3 totals 11 residues. Trimming took off 7 bases at V and 5 bases at J, with 8 bases between the two ends. In germline, CDR1 is MDHEN, CDR2 SYDVKM.

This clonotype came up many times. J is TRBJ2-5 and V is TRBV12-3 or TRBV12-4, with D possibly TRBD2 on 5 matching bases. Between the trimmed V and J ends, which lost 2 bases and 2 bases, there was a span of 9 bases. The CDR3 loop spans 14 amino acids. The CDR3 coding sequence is TGTGCCAGCAGTTTACACGGGATACAAGAGACCCAGTACTTC. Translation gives CASSLHGIQETQYF.

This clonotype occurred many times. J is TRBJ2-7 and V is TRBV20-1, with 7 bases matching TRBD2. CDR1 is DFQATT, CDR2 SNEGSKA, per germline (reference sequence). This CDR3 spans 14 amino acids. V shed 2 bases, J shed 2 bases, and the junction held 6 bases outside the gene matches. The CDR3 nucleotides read TGCAGTGCTAGACTCCGGGACTACGCCTACGAGCAGTACTTC. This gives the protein CSARLRDYAYEQYF.

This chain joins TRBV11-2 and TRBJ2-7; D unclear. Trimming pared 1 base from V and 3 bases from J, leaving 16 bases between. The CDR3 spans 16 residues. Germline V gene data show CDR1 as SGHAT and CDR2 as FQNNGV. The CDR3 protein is CASSLGQTDLIYEQYF. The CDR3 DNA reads TGTGCCAGCAGCTTAGGTCAAACTGACCTTATCTACGAGCAGTACTTC.

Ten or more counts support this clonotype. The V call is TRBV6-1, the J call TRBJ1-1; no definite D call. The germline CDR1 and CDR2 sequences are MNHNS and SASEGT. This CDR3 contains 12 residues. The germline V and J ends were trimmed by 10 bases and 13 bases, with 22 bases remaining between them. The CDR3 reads CATTDGMRPGFF. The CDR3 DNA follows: TGTGCCACCACGGACGGGATGAGGCCGGGTTTCTTT.

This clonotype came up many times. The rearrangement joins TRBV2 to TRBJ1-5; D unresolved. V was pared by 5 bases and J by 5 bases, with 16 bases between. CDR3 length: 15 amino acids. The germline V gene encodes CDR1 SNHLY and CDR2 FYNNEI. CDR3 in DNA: TGTGCCAGCAGTTCGGGTGTCAGGAGGGATCAGCCCCAGCATTTT. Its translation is CASSSGVRRDQPQHF.

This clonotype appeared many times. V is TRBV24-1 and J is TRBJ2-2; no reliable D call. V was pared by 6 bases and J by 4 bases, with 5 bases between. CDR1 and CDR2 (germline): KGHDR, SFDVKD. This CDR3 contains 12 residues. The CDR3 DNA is TGTGCCACCAGTTACACCACCGGGGAGCTGTTTTTT. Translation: CATSYTTGELFF.